This TCR beta chain is from a study of T-cell reconstitution after alpha-beta-depleted transplantation in children. Unique molecular identifiers were incorporated when the TCRbeta library was constructed. Each CDR3 protein gets one entry after TCRdb re-called the PCR reads with MiXCR. The table has approximately 350,000 distinct CDR3 sequences, 15% to 20% seen once. The CDR3 totals 14 residues. Trimming took 7 bases from V and 5 from J; bases not matched to a gene: 8. CDR1 is LGHDT and CDR2 is YNNKEL in the germline V gene (reference sequence). J is TRBJ2-1 and V is TRBV3-1; 7 positions match TRBD1. Sequenced here: PBMCs, mostly from graft donor cells, sampled 360 days after TCRalphabeta/CD19-depleted stem cell transplant. The sequence was obtained from a male patient under 10 years old who had a stem cell transplant for acute lymphoblastic leukemia, so the T cells may come from the graft donor. The CDR3 reads CASKGGLGDNEQFF. The CDR3 bases are TGTGCCAGCAAAGGGGGCCTCGGTGACAATGAGCAGTTCTTC.